The present T cell receptor (beta chain) was sequenced within a study of blood T cell repertoires in COVID-19. Study-level information: Sites across the United States, Italy and Spain contributed samples from acute and convalescent COVID-19. From T cells, B-cell-depleted T cells, or PBMCs came the material, which was cDNA or gDNA.

The table lists this clone with a count of one. Germline CDR1 is LNHNV and CDR2 is YYDKDF (reference sequence). J was trimmed by 2 bases and V by 9 bases; bases with no gene match: 2. This CDR3 comprises 12 residues. In the original analysis: Estimates of nucleated cell counts were drawn from the amplification of reference gene primers. TCRdb's table, derived via immunoSEQ multiplex PCR, lists solely in-frame clones and lacks some. That table supplies the V and J calls and clone size; D and trimming were determined from the DNA. In the table there are about 210,000 clones, over 70% of which are singletons.

Sequencing was performed on peripheral blood. The sequence was obtained from a woman aged 45 to 65 with acute or convalescent COVID-19. The rearrangement joins TRBV15 to TRBJ2-7, with 9 nucleotides matching TRBD1. CDR3 sequence reads: CATRDRAYEQYF. The CDR3 region has the DNA TGTGCCACTCGGGACAGGGCCTACGAGCAGTACTTC.